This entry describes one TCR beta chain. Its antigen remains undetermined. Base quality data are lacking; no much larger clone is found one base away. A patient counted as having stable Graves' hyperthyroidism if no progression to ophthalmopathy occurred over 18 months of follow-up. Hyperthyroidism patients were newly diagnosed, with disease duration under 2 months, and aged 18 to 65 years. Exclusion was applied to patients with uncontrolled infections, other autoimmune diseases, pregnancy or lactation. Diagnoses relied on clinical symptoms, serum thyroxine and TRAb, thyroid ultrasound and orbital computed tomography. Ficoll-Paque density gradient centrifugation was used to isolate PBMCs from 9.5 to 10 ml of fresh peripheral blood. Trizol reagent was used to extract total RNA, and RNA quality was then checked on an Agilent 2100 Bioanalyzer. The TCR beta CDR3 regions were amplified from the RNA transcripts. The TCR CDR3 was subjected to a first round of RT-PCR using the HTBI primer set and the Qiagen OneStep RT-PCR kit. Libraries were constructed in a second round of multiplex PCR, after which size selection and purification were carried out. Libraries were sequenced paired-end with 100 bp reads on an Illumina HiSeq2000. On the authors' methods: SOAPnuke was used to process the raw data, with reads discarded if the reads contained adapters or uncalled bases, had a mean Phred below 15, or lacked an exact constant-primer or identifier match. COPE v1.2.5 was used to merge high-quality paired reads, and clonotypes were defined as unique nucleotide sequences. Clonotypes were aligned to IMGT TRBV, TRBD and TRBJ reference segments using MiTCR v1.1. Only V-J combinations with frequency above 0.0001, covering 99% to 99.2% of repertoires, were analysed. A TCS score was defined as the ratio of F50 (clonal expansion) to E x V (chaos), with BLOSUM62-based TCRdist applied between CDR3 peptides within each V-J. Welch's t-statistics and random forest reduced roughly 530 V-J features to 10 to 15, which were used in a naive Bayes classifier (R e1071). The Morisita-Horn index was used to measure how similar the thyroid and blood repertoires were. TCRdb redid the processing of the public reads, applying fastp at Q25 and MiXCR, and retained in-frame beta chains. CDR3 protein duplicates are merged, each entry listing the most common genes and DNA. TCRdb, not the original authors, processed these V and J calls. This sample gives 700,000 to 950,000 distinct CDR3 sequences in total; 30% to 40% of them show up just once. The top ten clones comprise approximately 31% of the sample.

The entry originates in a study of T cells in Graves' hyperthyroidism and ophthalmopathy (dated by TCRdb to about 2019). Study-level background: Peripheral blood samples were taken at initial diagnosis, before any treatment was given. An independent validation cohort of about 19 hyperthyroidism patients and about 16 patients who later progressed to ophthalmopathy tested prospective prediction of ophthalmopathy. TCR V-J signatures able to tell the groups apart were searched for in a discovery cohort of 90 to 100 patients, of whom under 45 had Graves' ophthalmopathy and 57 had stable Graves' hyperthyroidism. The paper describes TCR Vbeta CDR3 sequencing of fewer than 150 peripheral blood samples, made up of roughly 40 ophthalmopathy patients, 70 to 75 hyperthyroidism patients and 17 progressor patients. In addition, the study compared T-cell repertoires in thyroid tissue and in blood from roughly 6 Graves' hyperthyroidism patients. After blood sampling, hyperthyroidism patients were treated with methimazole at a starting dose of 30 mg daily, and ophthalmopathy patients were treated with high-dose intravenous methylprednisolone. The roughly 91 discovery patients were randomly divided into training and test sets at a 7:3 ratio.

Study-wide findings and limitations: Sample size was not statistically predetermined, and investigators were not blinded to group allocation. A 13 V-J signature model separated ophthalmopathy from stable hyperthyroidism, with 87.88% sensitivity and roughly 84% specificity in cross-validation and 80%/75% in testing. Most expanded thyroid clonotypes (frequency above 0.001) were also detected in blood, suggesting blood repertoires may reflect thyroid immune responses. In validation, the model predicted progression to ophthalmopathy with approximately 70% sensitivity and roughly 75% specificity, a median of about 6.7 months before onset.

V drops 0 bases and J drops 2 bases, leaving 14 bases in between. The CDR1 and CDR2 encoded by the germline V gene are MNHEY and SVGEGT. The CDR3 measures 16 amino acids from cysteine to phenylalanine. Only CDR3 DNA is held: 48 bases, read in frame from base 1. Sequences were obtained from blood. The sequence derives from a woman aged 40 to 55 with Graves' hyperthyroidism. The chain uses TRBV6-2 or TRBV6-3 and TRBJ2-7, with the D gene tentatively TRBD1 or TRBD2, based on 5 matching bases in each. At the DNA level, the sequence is TGTGCCAGCAGTTACTCGATAGTATTGGGGGCCTACGAGCAGTACTTC. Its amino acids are CASSYSIVLGAYEQYF.